Following are 5 T cell receptor beta chains from one sample sequenced in a study of T-cell reconstitution after alpha-beta-depleted transplantation in children. Unique molecular identifiers were incorporated during preparation of the TCRbeta library. TCRdb called the PCR reads again in MiXCR, with one record for every CDR3 protein. The data contain approximately 400,000 distinct CDR3 sequences, roughly 10% of them singletons. Sample: PBMCs from the stem cell graft donor, taken from the stem cell graft. The receptors were sampled from a human donor who donated a stem cell graft to a child with acute myeloid leukemia.

This clonotype came up a few times. The DNA for the CDR3 is TGTGCCAGCAGTTTATCCAGGGTTGGGGAGCAGTTCTTC. It encodes CASSLSRVGEQFF. The V call is TRBV12-3 or TRBV12-4, the J call TRBJ2-1; D is possibly TRBD1 (5 bases). The CDR3 is 13 residues long. V lost 2 bases and J lost 10, with 12 bases in between.

This clonotype was observed a handful of times. This chain joins TRBV9 and TRBJ2-3; TRBD2 matches 7 bases. CDR1 and CDR2 from the germline V gene are SGDLS and YYNGEE. The CDR3 consists of 15 residues. V trimming: 4 bases; J trimming: 3 bases; junction bases outside the gene matches: 8. CDR3 DNA sequence: TGTGCCAGCAGCTACTTTGCGGGGGTGACAGATACGCAGTATTTT. This sequence encodes CASSYFAGVTDTQYF.

The V and J genes are TRBV6-1 and TRBJ1-2; 10 bases match TRBD1. Germline assignment: CDR1 MNHNS and CDR2 SASEGT. V shed 6 bases, J shed 4 bases, and the junction held 5 bases outside the gene matches. CDR3 length: 14 amino acids. CDR3 residues: CASSRDRGAYGYTF. The DNA for the CDR3 is TGTGCCAGCAGCCGGGACAGGGGTGCCTATGGCTACACCTTC.

The V and J genes are TRBV11-1 and TRBJ2-6; 10 bases line up with TRBD1. This CDR3 is built from 18 residues. V lost 3 bases and J lost 3; bases outside the gene matches: 8. CDR1 and CDR2 from the germline V gene are SGHAT and FQDESV (reference sequence). The CDR3 spells CASSLTGTGVFGANVLTF. Here the CDR3 DNA reads TGTGCCAGCAGCTTGACCGGGACAGGGGTTTTTGGGGCCAACGTCCTGACTTTC. Full variable domain (rest looked up from reference TRBV11-1 and TRBJ2-6): EAEVAQSPRYKITEKSQAVAFWCDPISGHATLYWYRQILGQGPELLVQFQDESVVDDSQLPKDRFSAERLKGVDSTLKIQPAELGDSAMYLCASSLTGTGVFGANVLTFGAGSRLTVL.

The chain joins TRBV30 to TRBJ2-3; tentative D call: TRBD2 (5 bases). The CDR3 has 15 residues. Per the germline V gene, CDR1 is GTSNPN and CDR2 is SVGIG (reference sequence). V was shortened by 4 bases and J by 1 base, with 15 bases between the two germline ends. CDR3 region: CAWNGRGLGTDTQYF. For the CDR3, the DNA is TGTGCCTGGAACGGCAGAGGGTTGGGCACAGATACGCAGTATTTT.